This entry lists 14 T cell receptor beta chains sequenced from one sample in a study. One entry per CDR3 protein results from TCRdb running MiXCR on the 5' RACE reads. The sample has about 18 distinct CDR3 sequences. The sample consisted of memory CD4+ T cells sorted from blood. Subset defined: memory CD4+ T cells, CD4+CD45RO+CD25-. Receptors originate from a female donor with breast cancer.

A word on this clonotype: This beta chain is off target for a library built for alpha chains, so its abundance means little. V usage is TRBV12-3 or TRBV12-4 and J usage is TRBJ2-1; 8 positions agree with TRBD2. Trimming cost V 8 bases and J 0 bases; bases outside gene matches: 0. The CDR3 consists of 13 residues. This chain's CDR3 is CASRGGSYNEQFF. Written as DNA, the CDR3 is TGTGCCAGCCGGGGGGGCTCCTACAATGAGCAGTTCTTC.

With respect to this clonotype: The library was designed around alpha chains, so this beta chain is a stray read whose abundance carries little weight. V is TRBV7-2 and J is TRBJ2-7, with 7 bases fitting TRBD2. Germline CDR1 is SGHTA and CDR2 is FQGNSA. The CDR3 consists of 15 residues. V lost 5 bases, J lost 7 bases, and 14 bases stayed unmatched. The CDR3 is CASSLSSAGAGEQYF. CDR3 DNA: TGTGCCAGCAGCCTTAGCAGCGCGGGAGCGGGGGAGCAGTACTTC.

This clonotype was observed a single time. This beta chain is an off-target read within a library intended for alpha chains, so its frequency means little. CDR3 protein: CASSVGADYNQPQHF. The CDR3 DNA follows: TGTGCCAGCAGCGTAGGGGCAGATTACAATCAGCCCCAGCATTTT. V and J are TRBV9 and TRBJ1-5; D unresolved. Germline V gives CDR1 SGDLS, CDR2 YYNGEE. Between the trimmed V and J ends, which lost 0 bases and 3 bases, there was a span of 10 bases. The CDR3 spans 15 residues.

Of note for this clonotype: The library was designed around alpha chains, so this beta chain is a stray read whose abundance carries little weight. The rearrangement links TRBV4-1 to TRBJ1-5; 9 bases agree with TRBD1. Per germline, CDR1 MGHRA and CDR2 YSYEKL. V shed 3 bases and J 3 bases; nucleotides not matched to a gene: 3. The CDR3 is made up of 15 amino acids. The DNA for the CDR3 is TGCGCCAGCAGCCAGCGGACAGGGGTCAATCAGCCCCAGCATTTT. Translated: CASSQRTGVNQPQHF.

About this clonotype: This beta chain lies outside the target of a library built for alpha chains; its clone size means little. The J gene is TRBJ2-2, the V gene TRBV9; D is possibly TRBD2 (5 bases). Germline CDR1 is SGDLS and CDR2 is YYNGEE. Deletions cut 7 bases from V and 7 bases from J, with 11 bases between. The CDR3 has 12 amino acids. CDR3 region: CASGSSNGELFF. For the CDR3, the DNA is TGTGCCAGCGGGAGTTCTAACGGGGAGCTGTTTTTT. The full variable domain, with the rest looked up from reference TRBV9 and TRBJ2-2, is DSGVTQTPKHLITATGQRVTLRCSPRSGDLSVYWYQQSLDQGLQFLIQYYNGEERAKGNILERFSAQQFPDLHSELNLSSLELGDSALYFCASGSSNGELFFGEGSRLTVL.

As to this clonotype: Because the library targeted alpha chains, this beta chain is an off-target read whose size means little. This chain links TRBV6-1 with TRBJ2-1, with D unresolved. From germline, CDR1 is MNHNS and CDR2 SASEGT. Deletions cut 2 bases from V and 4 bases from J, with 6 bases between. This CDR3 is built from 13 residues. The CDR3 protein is CASSESRYNEQFF. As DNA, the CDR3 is TGTGCCAGCAGTGAAAGTAGGTACAATGAGCAGTTCTTC.

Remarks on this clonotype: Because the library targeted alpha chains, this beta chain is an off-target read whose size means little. This CDR3 reads CASSLQGAGTEAFF. CDR3 coding DNA: TGTGCCAGCAGCTTACAGGGGGCAGGCACTGAAGCTTTCTTT. The chain joins TRBV7-3 to TRBJ1-1, with 8 bases lining up with TRBD1. CDR3 size: 14 residues. Trimming removed 2 bases from V and 4 bases from J; junction bases left unmatched: 3. Germline loops: CDR1 SGHTA, CDR2 FQGTGA.

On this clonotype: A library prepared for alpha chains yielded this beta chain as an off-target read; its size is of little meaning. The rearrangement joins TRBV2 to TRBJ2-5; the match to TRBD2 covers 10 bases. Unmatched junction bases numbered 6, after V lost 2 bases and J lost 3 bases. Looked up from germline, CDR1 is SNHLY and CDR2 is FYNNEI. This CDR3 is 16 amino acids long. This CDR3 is CASSELAGVREETQYF. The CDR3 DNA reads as TGTGCCAGCAGTGAACTAGCGGGAGTTAGGGAAGAGACCCAGTACTTC.

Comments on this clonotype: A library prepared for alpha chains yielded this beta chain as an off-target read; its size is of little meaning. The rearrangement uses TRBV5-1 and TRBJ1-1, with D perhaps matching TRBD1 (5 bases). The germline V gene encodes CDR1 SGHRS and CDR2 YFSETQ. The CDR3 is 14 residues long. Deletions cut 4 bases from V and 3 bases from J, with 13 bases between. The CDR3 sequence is CASSLQGGDTEAFF. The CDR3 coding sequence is TGCGCCAGCAGCCTGCAAGGAGGGGACACTGAAGCTTTCTTT.

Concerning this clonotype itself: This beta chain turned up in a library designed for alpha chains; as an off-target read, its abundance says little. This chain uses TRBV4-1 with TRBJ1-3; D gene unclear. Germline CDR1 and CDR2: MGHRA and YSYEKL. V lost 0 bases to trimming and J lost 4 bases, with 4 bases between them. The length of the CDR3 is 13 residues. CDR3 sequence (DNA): TGCGCCAGCAGCCAAGAGAGAGGAAACACCATATATTTT. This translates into CASSQERGNTIYF.

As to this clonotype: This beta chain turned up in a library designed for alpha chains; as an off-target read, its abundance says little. The CDR3 bases are TGTGCCAGCAGCTTAACACTTCAAGGCGAGCAGTACGTC. It encodes CASSLTLQGEQYV. The gene calls are TRBV7-3 and TRBJ2-7; D ambiguous. Germline CDR1 and CDR2: SGHTA and FQGTGA. Trimming took 0 bases from V and 6 from J, leaving 9 bases between them. CDR3 length: 13 amino acids.

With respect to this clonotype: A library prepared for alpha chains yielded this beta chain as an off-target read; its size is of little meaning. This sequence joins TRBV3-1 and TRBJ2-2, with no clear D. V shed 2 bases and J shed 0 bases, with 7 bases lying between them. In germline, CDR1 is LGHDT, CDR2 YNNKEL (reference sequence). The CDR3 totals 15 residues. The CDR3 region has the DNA TGTGCCAGCAGCCAACTAGGCCCGAACACCGGGGAGCTGTTTTTT. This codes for CASSQLGPNTGELFF.

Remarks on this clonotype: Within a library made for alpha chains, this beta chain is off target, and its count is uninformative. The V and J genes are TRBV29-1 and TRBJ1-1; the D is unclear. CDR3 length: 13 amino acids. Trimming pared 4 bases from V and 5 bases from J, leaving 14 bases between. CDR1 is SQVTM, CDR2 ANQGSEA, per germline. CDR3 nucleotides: TGCAGCGTTGGATTTGGAGGAAGGACTGAAGCTTTCTTT. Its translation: CSVGFGGRTEAFF.

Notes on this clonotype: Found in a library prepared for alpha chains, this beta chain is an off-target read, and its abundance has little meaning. The CDR3 region is CASSYVGAEVTDTQYF. CDR3 DNA sequence: TGTGCCAGCAGTTACGTGGGGGCGGAAGTCACAGATACGCAGTATTTT. The chain couples TRBV6-2 or TRBV6-3 to TRBJ2-3; the D gene is possibly TRBD1 (6 bases). Germline V lookup: CDR1 MNHEY, CDR2 SVGEGT. V was clipped by 2 bases and J by 2 bases, with 14 bases between them. The CDR3 has 16 residues.